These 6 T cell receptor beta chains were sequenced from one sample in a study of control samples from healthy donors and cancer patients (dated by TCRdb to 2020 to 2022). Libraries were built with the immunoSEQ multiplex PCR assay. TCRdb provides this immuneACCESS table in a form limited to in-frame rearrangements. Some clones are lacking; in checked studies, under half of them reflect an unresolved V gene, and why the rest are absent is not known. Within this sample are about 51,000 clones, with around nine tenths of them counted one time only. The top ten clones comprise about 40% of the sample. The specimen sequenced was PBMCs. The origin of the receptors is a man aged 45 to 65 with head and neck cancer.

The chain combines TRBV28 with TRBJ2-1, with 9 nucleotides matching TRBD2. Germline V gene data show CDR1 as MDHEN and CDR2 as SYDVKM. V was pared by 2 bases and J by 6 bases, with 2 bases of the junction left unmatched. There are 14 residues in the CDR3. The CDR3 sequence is CASSLAGGPNEQFF. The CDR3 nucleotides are TGTGCCAGCAGTTTAGCGGGGGGGCCCAATGAGCAGTTCTTC.

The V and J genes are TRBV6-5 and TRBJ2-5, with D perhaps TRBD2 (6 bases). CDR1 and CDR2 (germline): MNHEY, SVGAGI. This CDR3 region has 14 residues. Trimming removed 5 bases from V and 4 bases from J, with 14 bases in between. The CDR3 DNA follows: TGTGCCAGCAGTCGTCGACTAGGTGCAGAGACCCAGTACTTC. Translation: CASSRRLGAETQYF.

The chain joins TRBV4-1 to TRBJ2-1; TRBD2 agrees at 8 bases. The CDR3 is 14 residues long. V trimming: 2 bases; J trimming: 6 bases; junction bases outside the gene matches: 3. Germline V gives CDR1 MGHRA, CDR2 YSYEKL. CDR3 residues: CASSQPGGRNEQFF. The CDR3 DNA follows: TGCGCCAGCAGCCAACCGGGGGGGCGCAATGAGCAGTTCTTC.

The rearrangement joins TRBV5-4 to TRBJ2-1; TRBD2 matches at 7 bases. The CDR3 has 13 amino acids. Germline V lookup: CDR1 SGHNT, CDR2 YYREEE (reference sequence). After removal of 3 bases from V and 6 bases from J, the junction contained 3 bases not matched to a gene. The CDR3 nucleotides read TGTGCCAGCAGCTGGGGAGGGTCCAATGAGCAGTTCTTC. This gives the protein CASSWGGSNEQFF.

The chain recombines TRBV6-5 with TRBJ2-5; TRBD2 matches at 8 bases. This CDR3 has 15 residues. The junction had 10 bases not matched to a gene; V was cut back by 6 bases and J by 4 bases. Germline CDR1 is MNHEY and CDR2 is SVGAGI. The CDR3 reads CASSLGGVARETQYF. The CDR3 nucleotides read TGTGCCAGCAGCCTCGGGGGGGTAGCACGAGAGACCCAGTACTTC.

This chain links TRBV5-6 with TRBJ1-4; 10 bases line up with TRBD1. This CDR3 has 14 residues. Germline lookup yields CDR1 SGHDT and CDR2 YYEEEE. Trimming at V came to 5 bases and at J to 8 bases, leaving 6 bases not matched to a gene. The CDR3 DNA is TGTGCCAGCAGTAGACAGGGGGCAGGCGAAAAACTGTTTTTT. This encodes CASSRQGAGEKLFF.